Listed below are T cell receptor beta chains from one sample, sequenced in a study of a mutant IDH1 vaccine in newly diagnosed glioma. Sequencing used immunoSEQ multiplex PCR; TCRdb keeps in-frame clones, though not all of them. The sample records about 32,000 clones, roughly 80% being singletons. Here the sequenced sample was PBMCs, taken from a glioma patient treated with radiotherapy, temozolomide or both. These receptors originate from a man younger than 45 with glioma. CDR3s include the opening cysteine and the closing phenylalanine or tryptophan. A D gene is named only where the DNA matches it firmly. The size entry is marked missing in some rows and otherwise reads once, few, many or a size class.

V gene,D gene,clone size,J gene,CDR3 DNA,CDR3 protein
TRBV19,NA,few,TRBJ1-5,TGTGCCAGTAGTATGCAGGGACAGCCCCAGCATTTT,CASSMQGQPQHF
TRBV19,NA,once,TRBJ1-5,TGTGCCAGTAGTTTAGGTAGGCATCAGCCCCAGCATTTT,CASSLGRHQPQHF
TRBV2,NA,NA,TRBJ2-3,TGTGCCAGCGGGCAGGGGTACACAGATACGCAGTATTTT,CASGQGYTDTQYF
TRBV14,NA,NA,TRBJ1-2,TGTGCCAGCAGCCAAGAGGGGTCGGGGTATGGCTACACCTTC,CASSQEGSGYGYTF
TRBV5-6,NA,NA,TRBJ1-5,TGTGCCAGCAGCTCAACACTACAGGGAAAAGGCAATCAGCCCCAGCATTTT,CASSSTLQGKGNQPQHF
TRBV5-1,NA,NA,TRBJ1-1,TGCGCCAGCAGCTTTGGGACGGAGAACACTGAAGCTTTCTTT,CASSFGTENTEAFF
TRBV13,NA,NA,TRBJ1-4,TGTGCCAGCAGCTTTAAGAGTTCGGCGGGTGAAAAACTGTTTTTT,CASSFKSSAGEKLFF
TRBV27,TRBD2,NA,TRBJ2-1,TGTGCCAGCACTTTACGGGGGGGCCGGGTGTATGAGCAGTTCTTC,CASTLRGGRVYEQFF
TRBV10-3,NA,NA,TRBJ2-7,TGTGCCATCAGTGCTCTGGGACAAGGGGGCGAGCAGTACTTC,CAISALGQGGEQYF
TRBV2,TRBD1,NA,TRBJ2-2,TGTGCCAGCAGAAGGACAGGGGACACCGGGGAGCTGTTTTTT,CASRRTGDTGELFF